A single T cell receptor beta chain is shown here with its context. The sample comes from a study of blood T cell repertoires in COVID-19. Overall study context: Donors in the United States, Italy and Spain gave samples during acute or convalescent COVID-19.

From germline, CDR1 is SGHDT and CDR2 YYEEEE. Trimming cost V 6 bases and J 4 bases, with 15 bases left between them. The CDR3 consists of 14 residues. Sequencing used immunoSEQ multiplex PCR; TCRdb keeps in-frame clones, though not all of them. The sample carries tens of thousands of clones, about four fifths recorded once. The receptor was derived from a woman at least 80 years old with active or convalescent COVID-19. The chain uses TRBV5-6 and TRBJ2-3, with a tentative D call TRBD2 (6 bases). The sequenced sample consisted of peripheral blood. CDR3 residues: CASNRRGGADTQYF. For the CDR3, the DNA is TGTGCCAGCAACCGGAGGGGAGGCGCAGATACGCAGTATTTT.